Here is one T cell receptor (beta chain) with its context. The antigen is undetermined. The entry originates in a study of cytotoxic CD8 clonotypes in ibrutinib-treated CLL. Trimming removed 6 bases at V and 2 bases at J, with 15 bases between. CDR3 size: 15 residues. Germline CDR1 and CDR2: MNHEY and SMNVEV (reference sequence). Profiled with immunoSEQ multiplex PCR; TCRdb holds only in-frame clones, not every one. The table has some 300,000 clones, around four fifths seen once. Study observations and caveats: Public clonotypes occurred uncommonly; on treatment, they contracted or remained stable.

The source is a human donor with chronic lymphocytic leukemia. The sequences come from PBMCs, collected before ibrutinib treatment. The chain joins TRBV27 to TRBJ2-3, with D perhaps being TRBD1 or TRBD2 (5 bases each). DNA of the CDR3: TGTGCCAGCAGGGGGGTAGGGATAATCACAGATACGCAGTATTTT. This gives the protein CASRGVGIITDTQYF.